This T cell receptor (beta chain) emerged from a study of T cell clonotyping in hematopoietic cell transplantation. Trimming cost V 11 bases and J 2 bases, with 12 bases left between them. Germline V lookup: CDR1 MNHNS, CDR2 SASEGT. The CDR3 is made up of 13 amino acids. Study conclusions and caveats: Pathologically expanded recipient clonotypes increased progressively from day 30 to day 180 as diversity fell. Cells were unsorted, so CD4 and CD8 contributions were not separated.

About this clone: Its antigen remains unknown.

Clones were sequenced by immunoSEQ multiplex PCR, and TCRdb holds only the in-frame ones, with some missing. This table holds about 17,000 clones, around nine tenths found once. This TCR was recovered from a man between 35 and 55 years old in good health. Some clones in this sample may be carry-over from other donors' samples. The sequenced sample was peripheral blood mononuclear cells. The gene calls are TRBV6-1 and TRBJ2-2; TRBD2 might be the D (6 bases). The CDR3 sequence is CAGMTRNTGELFF. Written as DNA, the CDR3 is TGTGCCGGGATGACTAGAAACACCGGGGAGCTGTTTTTT.